These 27 T cell receptor beta chains were sequenced from one sample in a study of cytotoxic CD8 clonotypes in ibrutinib-treated CLL. Some clones are missing from TCRdb's copy, which holds only in-frame ones; the method was immunoSEQ multiplex PCR. The sample has fewer than 25,000 clones; about 68% are singletons. Here the sequenced sample was PBMCs, taken before ibrutinib treatment. Receptor source: a human donor with chronic lymphocytic leukemia.

The chain is built from TRBV16 and TRBJ1-5; no clear D gene. Trimming pared 4 bases from V and 6 bases from J, leaving 13 bases between. Germline-derived CDR1 and CDR2 are KGHSY and FQNENV. The CDR3 totals 14 residues. Written as DNA, the CDR3 is TGTGCCAGCAGCCCTATCCTATTCGGTCAGCCCCAGCATTTT. Its protein is CASSPILFGQPQHF.

The chain couples TRBV18 to TRBJ1-1; D unresolved. The V gene lost 0 bases and the J gene lost 8 bases, with 7 bases spanning the gap. The CDR3 has 12 residues. The V gene's germline CDR1 is KGHSH and CDR2 LQKENI. In DNA, the CDR3 is TGTGCCAGCTCACCACCGGTCGCAGAAGCTTTCTTT. Translation gives CASSPPVAEAFF.

This clone was counted once. This chain's CDR3 is CASSYKGIVRGELFF. The CDR3 coding sequence is TGTGCCAGCAGTTACAAGGGGATTGTGAGGGGGGAGCTGTTTTTT. This chain joins TRBV6-5 and TRBJ2-2; weak D call: TRBD1 (5 bases). Germline lookup yields CDR1 MNHEY and CDR2 SVGAGI. CDR3 length equals 15 residues. Trimming left V 2 bases short and J 8 bases short, with 15 bases between.

The CDR3 loop reads CSVEGGFGPPGTGELFF. In DNA, the CDR3 is TGCAGCGTTGAAGGAGGGTTCGGCCCCCCAGGCACCGGGGAGCTGTTTTTT. This chain links TRBV29-1 with TRBJ2-2, with D perhaps TRBD2 (5 bases). Trimming left V 1 base short and J 4 bases short, with 19 bases between. Looked up from germline, CDR1 is SQVTM and CDR2 is ANQGSEA. This CDR3 region has 17 residues.

The CDR3 sequence is CAIGQGRGEQYF. CDR3 coding DNA: TGTGCCATAGGACAGGGGAGAGGCGAGCAGTACTTC. The rearrangement joins TRBV6-1 to TRBJ2-7; 9 bases map to TRBD1. V lost 10 bases, J lost 6 bases, and 7 bases stayed unmatched. Per the germline V gene, CDR1 is MNHNS and CDR2 is SASEGT. CDR3 length: 12 residues.

The chain links TRBV4-3 to TRBJ1-1, with TRBD1 matching 10 bases. V was pared by 2 bases and J by 3 bases, with 6 bases of the junction left unmatched. The CDR3 contains 16 residues. CDR1 is LGHNA and CDR2 is YSLEER in the germline V gene. The CDR3 region has the DNA TGCGCCAGCAGCCAACGACAGGGGGCCAGGGACACTGAAGCTTTCTTT. Amino acid sequence: CASSQRQGARDTEAFF.

This clone was seen a single time. The chain employs TRBV29-1 and TRBJ2-1; 7 bases line up with TRBD1. V lost 4 bases, J lost 8 bases, and 8 bases stayed unmatched. The CDR3 totals 13 residues. Germline V gene sequence: CDR1 SQVTM, CDR2 ANQGSEA. For the CDR3, the DNA is TGCAGCGTTGGCAACAGGGGTACCGATGAGCAGTTCTTC. Encoded protein: CSVGNRGTDEQFF.

The chain combines TRBV5-6 with TRBJ1-2, with 10 bases lining up with TRBD1. V was pared by 7 bases and J by 1 base, with 10 bases of the junction left unmatched. The V gene's germline CDR1 is SGHDT and CDR2 YYEEEE. This CDR3 spans 16 amino acids. Written as DNA, the CDR3 is TGTGCCAGCCGTGGGGGGACAGGGGACAATAACTATGGCTACACCTTC. It codes for CASRGGTGDNNYGYTF.

The chain's CDR3 is CASSSRDRGYNQPQHF. Written as DNA, the CDR3 is TGTGCCAGCAGCTCCCGGGACAGGGGATACAATCAGCCCCAGCATTTT. The chain employs TRBV5-6 and TRBJ1-5; 10 bases are shared with TRBD1. The V gene's germline CDR1 is SGHDT and CDR2 YYEEEE. After removal of 3 bases from V and 3 bases from J, the junction contained 6 bases not matched to a gene. This CDR3 is built from 16 residues.

This chain uses TRBV29-1 with TRBJ1-4; the match to TRBD1 covers 9 bases. The germline V gene has CDR1 SQVTM and CDR2 ANQGSEA. With V trimmed by 4 bases and J by 0 bases, 6 bases remained unmatched. The CDR3 has 16 amino acids. CDR3 DNA sequence: TGCAGCGTTGCTCGGACAGGGGTCTCAACTAATGAAAAACTGTTTTTT. The encoded protein is CSVARTGVSTNEKLFF.

The table lists this clone with a count of one. The chain is built from TRBV28 and TRBJ2-7; D uncertain. Germline values: CDR1 MDHEN, CDR2 SYDVKM. This CDR3 region has 14 residues. The germline V and J ends were trimmed by 5 bases and 0 bases, with 11 bases remaining between them. The CDR3 reads CASSAWRNSYEQYF. In nucleotides, the CDR3 is TGTGCCAGCAGTGCCTGGCGGAACTCCTACGAGCAGTACTTC.

The rearrangement links TRBV6-6 to TRBJ2-3; 12 nucleotides agree with TRBD2. The germline CDR1 and CDR2 sequences are MNHNY and SVGAGI (reference sequence). The J segment lost 6 bases and the V segment lost 7 bases, leaving 11 bases of the junction unmatched. The CDR3 is 16 residues long. The CDR3 region has the DNA TGTGCCAGCAAACCGACTAGCGGGAGAGGAAGGGATACGCAGTATTTT. Protein: CASKPTSGRGRDTQYF.

J is TRBJ1-1 and V is TRBV5-1; D is possibly TRBD1 (6 bases). The germline CDR1 and CDR2 sequences are SGHRS and YFSETQ. Trimming stripped 4 bases from V and 4 bases from J, with 20 bases between. CDR3 length: 16 residues. The CDR3 coding sequence is TGCGCCAGCAGCGGCGGGACACGGCAAGGTCGCACTGAAGCTTTCTTT. Its translation is CASSGGTRQGRTEAFF.

This clone occurred once. The rearrangement uses TRBV7-8 and TRBJ1-1; D remains unclear. The CDR3 runs to 15 residues. V dropped 5 bases and J dropped 0 bases, with 13 bases sitting between them. Germline CDR1 SGHVS, CDR2 FQNEAQ. CDR3 sequence reads: CASSPVQVMNTEAFF. CDR3 coding DNA: TGTGCCAGCAGCCCGGTTCAGGTAATGAACACTGAAGCTTTCTTT.

This clone is a singleton in its sample. The rearrangement links TRBV11-3 to TRBJ2-3, with 8 bases matching TRBD2. V lost 1 base, J lost 6 bases, and 6 bases stayed unmatched. The CDR3 has 15 amino acids. Germline V gene lookup returns CDR1 SGHNT and CDR2 YENEEA. The CDR3, as DNA: TGTGCCAGCAGCTTAGCGGGAGGGCCATGGGATACGCAGTATTTT. As protein: CASSLAGGPWDTQYF.

The chain links TRBV28 to TRBJ2-1, with a weak D call TRBD2 (6 bases). V gave up 6 bases and J gave up 7 bases, with 22 bases separating them. The CDR3 has 16 amino acids. Looked up from germline, CDR1 is MDHEN and CDR2 is SYDVKM. This CDR3 is CASSPGTGVMGNEQFF. CDR3 in DNA: TGTGCCAGCAGCCCCGGGACGGGAGTAATGGGGAATGAGCAGTTCTTC. Looking up the rest from reference TRBV28 and TRBJ2-1 gives the full variable domain: DVKVTQSSRYLVKRTGEKVFLECVQDMDHENMFWYRQDPGLGLRLIYFSYDVKMKEKGDIPEGYSVSREKKERFSLILESASTNQTSMYLCASSPGTGVMGNEQFFGPGTRLTVL.

The rearrangement joins TRBV4-3 to TRBJ2-5; D possibly corresponds to TRBD2 (5 bases). Per the germline V gene, CDR1 is LGHNA and CDR2 is YSLEER. V was pared by 0 bases and J by 10 bases, with 12 bases between. CDR3 size: 13 residues. As DNA, the CDR3 is TGCGCCAGCAGCCAAGATCCCCGGGGAAACCAGTACTTC. Translation: CASSQDPRGNQYF.

This clone was counted between two and nine times. The junction does not match germline at one end; this may be a read error. The chain couples TRBV7-2 to TRBJ2-5, with TRBD2 matching 7 bases. Germline CDR1 SGHTA, CDR2 FQGNSA. This CDR3 is 12 amino acids long. The chain's CDR3 is CASSSTGTKWDF. DNA for the CDR3: TGTGCCAGCAGCTCCACCGGGACTAAGTGGGACTTC.

The gene calls are TRBV9 and TRBJ2-3; the D gene is possibly TRBD1 (5 bases). Per germline, CDR1 SGDLS and CDR2 YYNGEE. V lost 0 bases, J lost 5 bases, and 10 bases lay in between. The CDR3 contains 14 residues. CDR3 residues: CASSVGTSGDTQYF. In DNA, the CDR3 is TGTGCCAGCAGCGTAGGGACATCCGGAGATACGCAGTATTTT.

The chain uses TRBV2 and TRBJ1-5, with a tentative D call TRBD1 (6 bases). Germline V CDR1 and CDR2: SNHLY, FYNNEI. V was trimmed by 7 bases and J by 9 bases, leaving 16 bases between them. CDR3 size: 13 residues. DNA for the CDR3: TGTGCCAGCAAGGGGGAATTGGGGGGGCCCCAGCATTTT. Translation gives CASKGELGGPQHF.

The chain combines TRBV11-2 with TRBJ2-4; D call uncertain. This CDR3 is 14 amino acids long. Trimming cost V 1 base and J 2 bases, with 6 bases left between them. Germline V gene sequence: CDR1 SGHAT, CDR2 FQNNGV. The CDR3 loop reads CASSLAVSKNIQYF. DNA of the CDR3: TGTGCCAGCAGCTTAGCGGTATCCAAAAACATTCAGTACTTC.

CDR3 sequence: CASSYGGRGKVQPQHF. In DNA form, the CDR3 reads TGTGCCAGCAGTTACGGTGGCAGGGGTAAAGTTCAGCCCCAGCATTTT. This chain links TRBV6-6 with TRBJ1-5, with D perhaps TRBD1 (6 bases). This CDR3 spans 16 amino acids. In germline, CDR1 is MNHNY, CDR2 SVGAGI (reference sequence). Trimming took 2 bases from V and 6 from J, leaving 17 bases between them.

DNA for the CDR3: TGTGCCAGCAGCGCAGGTAGTTTGGCTGGAAACACCATATATTTT. Protein sequence: CASSAGSLAGNTIYF. J is TRBJ1-3 and V is TRBV7-2; D unclear. The CDR3 is 15 amino acids. Germline V gene lookup returns CDR1 SGHTA and CDR2 FQGNSA. V shed 5 bases and J shed 2 bases, with 13 bases lying between them.

The rearrangement joins TRBV7-9 to TRBJ2-5; 9 bases agree with TRBD1. This CDR3 is 13 amino acids long. J gave up 6 bases and V 3 bases, and 2 bases lay outside the gene matches. CDR1 is SEHNR and CDR2 is FQNEAQ in the germline V gene (reference sequence). The CDR3 DNA sequence: TGTGCCAGCAGCTTGACAGGGGGGCAGACCCAGTACTTC. Protein: CASSLTGGQTQYF. The full variable domain, its missing parts supplied by reference TRBV7-9 and TRBJ2-5, is DTGVSQNPRHKITKRGQNVTFRCDPISEHNRLYWYRQTLGQGPEFLTYFQNEAQLEKSRLLSDRFSAERPKGSFSTLEIQRTEQGDSAMYLCASSLTGGQTQYFGPGTRLLVL.

This chain uses TRBV18 with TRBJ2-7, with 9 bases lining up with TRBD2. Trimming cost V 2 bases and J 12 bases; bases outside gene matches: 11. Germline assignment: CDR1 KGHSH and CDR2 LQKENI. This CDR3 contains 14 residues. The CDR3 loop is CASSPGVTSGLGYF. The CDR3 DNA reads TGTGCCAGCTCACCAGGGGTGACTAGCGGCTTGGGGTACTTC.

This chain uses TRBV7-2 with TRBJ2-7; D is perhaps TRBD1 (6 bases). V gave up 5 bases and J gave up 3 bases, with 11 bases separating them. This CDR3 spans 13 amino acids. Germline V gene lookup returns CDR1 SGHTA and CDR2 FQGNSA. CDR3 residues: CASSAQQGYEQYF. Written as DNA, the CDR3 is TGTGCCAGCAGCGCCCAACAGGGCTACGAGCAGTACTTC.

This sequence joins TRBV6-6 and TRBJ1-2; TRBD1 agrees at 9 bases. Per germline, CDR1 MNHNY and CDR2 SVGAGI (reference sequence). The CDR3 totals 13 residues. V trimming: 5 bases; J trimming: 7 bases; junction bases outside the gene matches: 5. CDR3 bases: TGTGCCAGCAGTCCGGGACAGGGAGGTGGCTACACCTTC. Residues: CASSPGQGGGYTF.